These 11 T cell receptor beta chains share one sample of origin, sequenced in a study of T-cell reconstitution after alpha-beta-depleted transplantation in children. It was with unique molecular identifiers that the TCRbeta library was prepared. MiXCR, applied by TCRdb to the PCR reads, yields one record per CDR3 protein. The sample has just over 950,000 distinct CDR3 sequences, less than 30% seen once. Here the sequenced sample was PBMCs, mostly from graft donor cells, taken 360 days after TCRalphabeta/CD19-depleted stem cell transplant. The source of these receptors is a boy in the first two years of life who had a stem cell transplant for SCID, so the T cells may come from the graft donor.

This clonotype was counted a few times. The chain recombines TRBV12-3 or TRBV12-4 with TRBJ1-2, with TRBD1 as a possible D gene (5 bases). The CDR3 spans 14 residues. V lost 2 bases and J lost 6, with 13 bases in between. CDR3 sequence reads: CASSLRWAGNGYTF. The CDR3 DNA follows: TGTGCCAGCAGTTTACGCTGGGCAGGGAATGGCTACACCTTC.

CDR3 amino acids: CASSYDRVTGELFF. The CDR3 coding sequence is TGTGCCAGCAGTTACGACAGGGTCACCGGGGAGCTGTTTTTT. The chain couples TRBV6-2 or TRBV6-3 to TRBJ2-2; 7 positions match TRBD1. Trimming cost V 2 bases and J 4 bases; bases outside gene matches: 1. Germline-derived CDR1 and CDR2 are MNHEY and SVGEGT. This CDR3 comprises 14 residues.

Only a few counts were recorded for this clonotype. The CDR3 nucleotides read TGTGCCACCTCAAGAAGTATGGGGTTCGTACCCGGGGAGCTGTTTTTT. Its protein product is CATSRSMGFVPGELFF. The rearrangement links TRBV6-1 to TRBJ2-2; D is unclear. V dropped 10 bases and J dropped 6 bases, with 24 bases sitting between them. The CDR3 length is 16 residues. In germline, CDR1 is MNHNS, CDR2 SASEGT.

This clonotype occurred once. The chain couples TRBV11-1 to TRBJ2-7, with 11 bases matching TRBD2. The germline V gene has CDR1 SGHAT and CDR2 FQDESV (reference sequence). This CDR3 is built from 18 residues. V gave up 1 base and J gave up 1 base; unmatched junction bases: 9. CDR3 coding DNA: TGTGCCAGCAGCTTAGAGCTACTAGCGGGGGAAGGGTCCTACGAGCAGTACTTC. This gives the protein CASSLELLAGEGSYEQYF.

This clonotype was observed a handful of times. A read error may produce the germline difference seen at one junction end. V usage is TRBV11-1 and J usage is TRBJ1-2; TRBD1 agrees at 9 bases. Germline values: CDR1 SGHAT, CDR2 FQDESV (reference sequence). The CDR3 totals 13 residues. Here the CDR3 DNA reads TGTGCCAGCAGCCGGATAGGACAGGGGTCCTGCTCCTTC. Protein product: CASSRIGQGSCSF.

The sample holds a few counts of this clonotype. The V gene is TRBV12-3 or TRBV12-4, the J gene TRBJ2-7, with TRBD1 matching 12 bases. This CDR3 region has 13 residues. After removal of 3 bases from V and 12 bases from J, the junction contained 6 bases not matched to a gene. In DNA form, the CDR3 reads TGTGCCAGCAGTTTGGGGGGACAGGGGGCGAGGTACTTC. Residues: CASSLGGQGARYF.

The V and J genes are TRBV2 and TRBJ2-3; D possibly corresponds to TRBD2 (6 bases). With 6 bases removed from V and 6 bases from J, the gap between germline ends came to 19 bases. The CDR3 totals 15 residues. Germline V lookup: CDR1 SNHLY, CDR2 FYNNEI. CDR3 in amino acids: CASSETSRGPDTQYF. The CDR3 bases are TGTGCCAGCAGCGAGACTAGTCGCGGCCCGGATACGCAGTATTTT.

J is TRBJ1-5 and V is TRBV20-1, with D possibly matching TRBD1 (5 bases). CDR3 size: 14 residues. Germline V CDR1 and CDR2: DFQATT, SNEGSKA (reference sequence). Trimming shortened V by 3 bases and J by 6 bases, and 15 bases separated the two germline ends. In DNA, the CDR3 is TGCAGTGCTAGTGGGGGTCCCCTAAGTCAGCCCCAGCATTTT. Translating gives CSASGGPLSQPQHF.

The chain uses TRBV10-3 and TRBJ2-3, with D maybe TRBD2 (5 bases). This CDR3 contains 14 residues. Looked up from germline, CDR1 is ENHRY and CDR2 is SYGVKD. The V end lost 5 bases, the J end lost 1 base, and 10 bases lay between the germline ends. The CDR3 spells CAISKGGRTDTQYF. The CDR3 DNA follows: TGTGCCATCAGTAAAGGCGGGCGCACAGATACGCAGTATTTT.

This rearrangement joins TRBV6-5 to TRBJ2-5; possible D gene TRBD1, 6 bases. Germline CDR1 and CDR2: MNHEY and SVGAGI. This CDR3 contains 14 residues. The ends were cut back, 0 bases at V and 5 bases at J, with 10 bases in the middle. CDR3 amino acids: CASSYSGQLETQYF. The CDR3 region has the DNA TGTGCCAGCAGTTACTCCGGACAGCTGGAGACCCAGTACTTC.

This clonotype was counted between two and nine times. The chain carries TRBV5-5 and TRBJ1-4; maybe TRBD1 (6 bases). V lost 4 bases, J lost 4 bases, and 11 bases lay in between. Germline-derived CDR1 and CDR2 are SGHKS and YYEKEE (reference sequence). CDR3 length: 14 residues. The CDR3: CASSPGTSNEKLFF. The CDR3 DNA follows: TGTGCCAGCAGCCCCGGGACAAGTAATGAAAAACTGTTTTTT. Full variable domain (outside the CDR3, taken from reference TRBV5-5 and TRBJ1-4): DAGVTQSPTHLIKTRGQQVTLRCSPISGHKSVSWYQQVLGQGPQFIFQYYEKEERGRGNFPDRFSARQFPNYSSELNVNALLLGDSALYLCASSPGTSNEKLFFGSGTQLSVL.